Sequencing of this TCR beta chain was carried out in a study of T cells after yellow fever vaccination. Study background: SMART-Seq v4 Ultra Low Input prepared libraries from low-cell fractions. General study findings and limits: Most clones from primary vaccination were detected again post-booster (96% CD4, about 85% CD8). The CD4 compartment and the CD8 compartment contained a small share of clonotypes in common.

V dropped 1 base and J dropped 8 bases, with 15 bases sitting between them. The CDR3 loop spans 14 amino acids. CDR1 and CDR2 (germline): SGHRS, YFSETQ. A note on this clonotype: Its antigen is as yet unknown.

UMIs and a universal primer site were added when TCR cDNA was made by 5'RACE template switching. TCRdb used MiXCR to reprocess the 5' RACE reads, holding one entry per CDR3 protein. The sample lists under 300,000 distinct CDR3 sequences, 6.7% occurring once. The clonotype was recovered from a man between 25 and 39 years old who received the YFV17D yellow fever vaccine. The sequencing used CD4+ T cells sorted from PBMCs, collected on the day of the yellow fever booster vaccination. The V gene is TRBV5-1, the J gene TRBJ1-2, with no clear D. DNA for the CDR3: TGCGCCAGCAGCTTGCTCCAGGCACTAATGGGCTACACCTTC. This encodes CASSLLQALMGYTF.